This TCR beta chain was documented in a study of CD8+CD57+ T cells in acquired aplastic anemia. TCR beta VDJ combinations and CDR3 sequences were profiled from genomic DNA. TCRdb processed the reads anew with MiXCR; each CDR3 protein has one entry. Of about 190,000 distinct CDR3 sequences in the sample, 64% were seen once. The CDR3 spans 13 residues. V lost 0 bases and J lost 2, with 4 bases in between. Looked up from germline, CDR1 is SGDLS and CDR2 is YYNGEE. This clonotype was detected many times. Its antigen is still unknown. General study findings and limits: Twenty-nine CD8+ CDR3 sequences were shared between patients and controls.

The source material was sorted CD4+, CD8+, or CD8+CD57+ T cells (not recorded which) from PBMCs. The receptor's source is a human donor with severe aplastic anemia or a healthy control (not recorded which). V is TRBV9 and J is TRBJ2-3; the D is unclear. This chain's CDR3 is CASSVAITDTQYF. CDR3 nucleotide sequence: TGTGCCAGCAGCGTAGCGATCACAGATACGCAGTATTTT.